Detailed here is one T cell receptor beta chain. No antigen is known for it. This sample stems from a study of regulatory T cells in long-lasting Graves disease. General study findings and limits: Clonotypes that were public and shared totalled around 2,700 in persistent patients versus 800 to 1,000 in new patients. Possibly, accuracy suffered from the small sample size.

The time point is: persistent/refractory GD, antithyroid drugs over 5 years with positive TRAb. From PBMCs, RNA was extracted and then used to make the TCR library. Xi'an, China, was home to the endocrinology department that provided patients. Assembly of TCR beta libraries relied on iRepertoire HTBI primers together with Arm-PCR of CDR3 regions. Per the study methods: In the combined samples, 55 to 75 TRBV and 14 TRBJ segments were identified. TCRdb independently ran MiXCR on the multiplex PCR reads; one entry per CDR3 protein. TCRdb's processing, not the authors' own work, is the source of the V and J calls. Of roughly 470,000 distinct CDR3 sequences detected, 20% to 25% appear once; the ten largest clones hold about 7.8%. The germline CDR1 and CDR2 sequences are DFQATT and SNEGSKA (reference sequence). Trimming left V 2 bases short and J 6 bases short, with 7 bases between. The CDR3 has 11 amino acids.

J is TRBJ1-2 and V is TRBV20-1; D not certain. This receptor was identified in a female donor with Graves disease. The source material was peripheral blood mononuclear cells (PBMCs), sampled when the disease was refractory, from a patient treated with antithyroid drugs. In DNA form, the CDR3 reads TGCAGTGCTAGATGGGATCATGGCTACACCTTC. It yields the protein CSARWDHGYTF.